What follows are 11 T cell receptor beta chains derived from one specimen sequenced in a study of vaccination and CD4 T cells after COVID-19. Their recognized antigens are unknown. Noted treatment: approximately nine-day PBMC culture with coronavirus spike peptide pools or control peptides (ViraFEST assay). Sequencing of the DNA from cultured CD4+ T cells was carried out with the Oncomine TCR Beta short-read assay. MiXCR, run by TCRdb on the PCR reads, gives a single entry per CDR3 protein. This table holds around 8,400 distinct CDR3 sequences, roughly 60% found once. Sequenced: CD4+ T cells from blood, cultured in vitro. Receptors were obtained from a human donor who had recovered from COVID-19.

There are a few counts of this clonotype. The chain uses TRBV19 and TRBJ1-5; D remains ambiguous. The CDR3 is made up of 13 amino acids. The ends were cut back, 5 bases at V and 7 bases at J, with 12 bases in the middle. Germline V gene sequence: CDR1 LNHDA, CDR2 SQIVND (reference sequence). CDR3 nucleotide sequence: TGTGCCAGTAGTCCTACGAGGGCCCAGCCCCAGCATTTT. As protein: CASSPTRAQPQHF.

This clonotype appeared a single time. V and J are TRBV30 and TRBJ1-1; D is undetermined. V dropped 8 bases and J dropped 0 bases, with 7 bases sitting between them. The CDR3 runs to 11 residues. Germline loops: CDR1 GTSNPN, CDR2 SVGIG (reference sequence). CDR3 nucleotide sequence: TGTGCCCTTGGAGTGAACACTGAAGCTTTCTTT. The encoded protein is CALGVNTEAFF. Supplemented by reference TRBV30 and TRBJ1-1, the full variable domain reads SQTIHQWPATLVQPVGSPLSLECTVEGTSNPNLYWYRQAAGRGLQLLFYSVGIGQISSEVPQNLSASRPQDRQFILSSKKLLLSDSGFYLCALGVNTEAFFGQGTRLTVV.

CDR3 protein: CASSWGGTGSYEQYF. In nucleotides, the CDR3 is TGTGCCAGCAGCTGGGGGGGGACAGGGTCCTACGAGCAGTACTTC. The chain uses TRBV7-2 and TRBJ2-7; 9 nucleotides agree with TRBD1. Germline lookup yields CDR1 SGHTA and CDR2 FQGNSA. The CDR3 sequence is 15 residues long. V lost 4 bases and J lost 1; bases outside the gene matches: 5.

This rearrangement joins TRBV20-1 to TRBJ1-2, with D uncertain. From germline, CDR1 is DFQATT and CDR2 SNEGSKA (reference sequence). CDR3 size: 13 residues. V dropped 6 bases and J dropped 3 bases, with 14 bases sitting between them. In DNA, the CDR3 is TGCAGTGCCCTACAAGGGATAGACTATGGCTACACCTTC. It is translated as CSALQGIDYGYTF.

This clonotype has just a few counts. V usage is TRBV6-1 and J usage is TRBJ1-1; D might be TRBD1 (5 bases). CDR1 is MNHNS, CDR2 SASEGT, per germline. This CDR3 is built from 14 residues. V lost 5 bases, J lost 5 bases, and 15 bases lay in between. The CDR3 DNA sequence: TGTGCCAGCAGTATACCTGGGGGTCGGACTGAAGCTTTCTTT. It codes for CASSIPGGRTEAFF.

This clonotype was seen more than once but under ten times. The J gene is TRBJ1-6, the V gene TRBV6-1; 8 bases agree with TRBD1. This CDR3 has 15 residues. CDR1 MNHNS and CDR2 SASEGT come from the germline V gene. Unmatched junction bases numbered 7, after V lost 7 bases and J lost 5 bases. The chain's CDR3 is CASTRDRPNNSPLHF. CDR3 DNA sequence: TGTGCCAGCACCCGGGACAGGCCGAATAATTCACCCCTCCACTTT.

This clonotype showed up just a few times. The rearrangement joins TRBV15 to TRBJ1-6; D is uncertain. The CDR3 has 16 residues. Trimming left V 3 bases short and J 1 base short, with 10 bases between. From germline, CDR1 is LNHNV and CDR2 YYDKDF (reference sequence). This CDR3 reads CATSRGGRSYNSPLHF. CDR3 nucleotide sequence: TGTGCCACCAGCAGGGGAGGTCGATCCTATAATTCACCCCTCCACTTT.

Only a few counts were recorded for this clonotype. The chain carries TRBV27 and TRBJ1-5, with no clear D. V was clipped by 6 bases and J by 3 bases, with 18 bases between them. The CDR3 totals 16 residues. Germline CDR1 reads MNHEY; CDR2 reads SMNVEV (reference sequence). CDR3 sequence: CASRQTSAEHNQPQHF. The DNA for the CDR3 is TGTGCCAGCAGGCAAACCTCAGCGGAGCACAATCAGCCCCAGCATTTT.

The chain's CDR3 is CASSSTGVGTGELFF. The DNA of the CDR3 is TGTGCCAGCAGTTCGACAGGCGTGGGAACCGGGGAGCTGTTTTTT. V is TRBV28 and J is TRBJ2-2, with D possibly being TRBD1 (6 bases). V was pared by 4 bases and J by 5 bases, with 14 bases between. The CDR3 loop spans 15 amino acids. The germline V gene has CDR1 MDHEN and CDR2 SYDVKM.

The chain uses TRBV7-9 and TRBJ1-1, with D possibly TRBD1 on 5 matching bases. Germline loops: CDR1 SEHNR, CDR2 FQNEAQ (reference sequence). Between the trimmed V and J ends, which lost 2 bases and 5 bases, there was a span of 9 bases. The length of the CDR3 is 13 residues. The CDR3 nucleotides are TGTGCCAGCAGCTTAATAAAGGGGACTGAAGCTTTCTTT. Translation: CASSLIKGTEAFF.

The sample holds a few counts of this clonotype. The chain carries TRBV7-9 and TRBJ2-2, with a tentative D call TRBD1 (6 bases). The germline V and J ends were trimmed by 5 bases and 1 base, with 14 bases remaining between them. CDR3 length: 16 residues. CDR1 is SEHNR, CDR2 FQNEAQ, per germline (reference sequence). The CDR3: CASSRGQSLNTGELFF. CDR3 nucleotide sequence: TGTGCCAGCAGCAGAGGACAGAGTCTGAACACCGGGGAGCTGTTTTTT.